This entry lists 16 T cell receptor beta chains sequenced from one sample in a study of cytomegalovirus exposure and HLA in healthy donors (dated by TCRdb to 2017 to 2019). Library prep was done by the immunoSEQ multiplex PCR assay. For the multiplex PCR, a mixture combining 60 forward primers for TCR Vbeta segments and 13 reverse primers for TCR Jbeta segments was used. Imported from immuneACCESS, the table was reduced by TCRdb to in-frame sequences with V and J called. These copies leave out some clones; in studies compared against another copy, an unresolved V gene accounts for under half, and the cause of the remainder is not known. This sample has roughly 150,000 clones in its table, and about 79% of those were observed once. The ten top clones hold approximately 2.3% of the sample. Material: PBMCs. The receptors were gathered from a male donor in good health and CMV-seronegative.

The chain employs TRBV15 and TRBJ1-2; D gene unclear. Germline CDR1 and CDR2: LNHNV and YYDKDF (reference sequence). V shed 0 bases and J shed 8 bases, with 16 bases lying between them. This CDR3 spans 15 amino acids. The CDR3 DNA reads as TGTGCCACCAGCAGAGATCGGAAGGCGGGAACCGGCTACACCTTC. This codes for CATSRDRKAGTGYTF.

To note about this clone: The same CDR3 arises from other DNA sequences in this sample as well. The genes are TRBV6-5 and TRBJ1-2; no definite D call. Trimming stripped 2 bases from V and 0 bases from J, with 7 bases between. Germline-derived CDR1 and CDR2 are MNHEY and SVGAGI. This CDR3 spans 14 amino acids. The CDR3 region is CASSYGGSNYGYTF. The CDR3 DNA sequence: TGTGCCAGCAGTTACGGCGGATCTAACTATGGCTACACCTTC.

This clone was counted a single time. The J gene is TRBJ2-5, the V gene TRBV7-2, with 7 positions matching TRBD1. CDR3 length equals 14 residues. CDR1 SGHTA and CDR2 FQGNSA come from the germline V gene. V lost 5 bases, J lost 3 bases, and 6 bases stayed unmatched. The CDR3 loop reads CASSPGQLKETQYF. Written as DNA, the CDR3 is TGTGCCAGCAGCCCGGGACAGTTAAAAGAGACCCAGTACTTC.

The chain is built from TRBV5-5 and TRBJ1-3, with a weak D call TRBD1 (5 bases). Germline values: CDR1 SGHKS, CDR2 YYEKEE (reference sequence). The germline V and J ends were trimmed by 0 bases and 5 bases, with 12 bases remaining between them. This CDR3 is 15 amino acids long. CDR3 in DNA: TGTGCCAGCAGCTTGGGGGGGGATATGAGAAACACCATATATTTT. Protein: CASSLGGDMRNTIYF.

The chain carries TRBV13 and TRBJ2-5; maybe TRBD1 (5 bases). Trimming cost V 8 bases and J 5 bases, with 12 bases left between them. CDR1 PRHDT and CDR2 FYEKMQ come from the germline V gene (reference sequence). The CDR3 has 12 amino acids. The CDR3 protein is CASGWGPETQYF. The DNA for the CDR3 is TGTGCCAGCGGATGGGGCCCGGAGACCCAGTACTTC.

The chain recombines TRBV6-5 with TRBJ1-3; possibly TRBD1 for D (6 bases). Germline assignment: CDR1 MNHEY and CDR2 SVGAGI. Trimming shortened V by 5 bases and J by 8 bases, and 13 bases separated the two germline ends. The CDR3 runs to 13 residues. The DNA of the CDR3 is TGTGCCAGCAGTGAAGCAGGGGTGCACACCATATATTTT. Its translation is CASSEAGVHTIYF.

This clone was detected only once. The chain combines TRBV5-6 with TRBJ1-1; tentatively, D is TRBD1 (6 bases). Germline lookup yields CDR1 SGHDT and CDR2 YYEEEE. CDR3 length equals 16 residues. Trimming took 4 bases from V and 0 from J, leaving 16 bases between them. The CDR3 loop reads CASSTPYGGLNTEAFF. The CDR3 DNA follows: TGTGCCAGCAGCACGCCATATGGGGGCCTGAACACTGAAGCTTTCTTT.

For this clone: The junction shows a germline mismatch at one end, possibly a read error. The sample has other DNA sequences that encode this CDR3 too. This CDR3 reads CASRSTLQRNEQYF. CDR3 in DNA: TGCGCCAGCAGATCGACTCTGCAACGGAACGAGCAGTACTTC. The gene calls are TRBV6-5 and TRBJ2-7; the D is unclear. Germline-derived CDR1 and CDR2 are MNHEY and SVGAGI. There are 14 residues in the CDR3.

V usage is TRBV14 and J usage is TRBJ2-7; the match to TRBD2 covers 11 bases. The ends lost 0 bases at V and 3 bases at J; junction bases unmatched: 4. The CDR3 has 16 residues. Per germline, CDR1 SGHDN and CDR2 FVKESK. CDR3 DNA: TGTGCCAGCAGCCAAGAGGGGACTAGCGGTCTCTACGAGCAGTACTTC. Protein: CASSQEGTSGLYEQYF.

The rearrangement uses TRBV9 and TRBJ2-5, with 8 bases that match TRBD2. The J call may be mistaken, given a closer DNA end match to TRBJ2-7. CDR1 and CDR2 (germline): SGDLS, YYNGEE. The CDR3 loop spans 15 amino acids. CDR3 sequence reads: CASSVAASGSYEQYF. In nucleotides, the CDR3 is TGTGCCAGCAGCGTAGCGGCTAGCGGGTCCTACGAGCAGTACTTC.

V and J are TRBV19 and TRBJ1-1, with a weak D call TRBD1 (5 bases). The germline V and J ends were trimmed by 3 bases and 0 bases, with 8 bases remaining between them. The CDR3 is made up of 14 amino acids. Germline V gene sequence: CDR1 LNHDA, CDR2 SQIVND (reference sequence). In nucleotides, the CDR3 is TGTGCCAGTAGTATCTGGGACTTGAACACTGAAGCTTTCTTT. Its translation: CASSIWDLNTEAFF.

The rearrangement links TRBV29-1 to TRBJ2-1, with TRBD2 matching 13 bases. J was trimmed by 8 bases and V by 4 bases; bases with no gene match: 8. CDR1 SQVTM and CDR2 ANQGSEA come from the germline V gene. CDR3 length: 15 amino acids. The CDR3 loop reads CSVAPLAGGRDEQFF. The CDR3 DNA sequence: TGCAGCGTTGCCCCACTAGCGGGAGGGCGGGATGAGCAGTTCTTC.

This clone was picked up one time. J is TRBJ2-1 and V is TRBV11-2; TRBD2 aligns across 8 bases. This CDR3 contains 13 residues. V dropped 5 bases and J dropped 6; count of bases not matched to a gene: 3. Per the germline V gene, CDR1 is SGHAT and CDR2 is FQNNGV. The CDR3 protein is CASSRLAFNEQFF. CDR3 DNA: TGTGCCAGCAGCCGACTAGCGTTCAATGAGCAGTTCTTC. Full variable domain (missing parts from reference TRBV11-2 and TRBJ2-1): EAGVAQSPRYKIIEKRQSVAFWCNPISGHATLYWYQQILGQGPKLLIQFQNNGVVDDSQLPKDRFSAERLKGVDSTLKIQPAKLEDSAVYLCASSRLAFNEQFFGPGTRLTVL.

This chain joins TRBV7-9 and TRBJ2-1; D is possibly TRBD1 (6 bases). Germline lookup yields CDR1 SEHNR and CDR2 FQNEAQ (reference sequence). Trimming stripped 5 bases from V and 4 bases from J, with 9 bases between. CDR3 length equals 13 residues. The CDR3 spells CASSVQGYNEQFF. The CDR3 DNA reads as TGTGCCAGCAGCGTACAGGGATACAATGAGCAGTTCTTC.

This rearrangement joins TRBV6-5 to TRBJ2-1; D is ambiguous. The V gene lost 6 bases and the J gene lost 5 bases, with 11 bases spanning the gap. This CDR3 has 13 residues. The germline V gene has CDR1 MNHEY and CDR2 SVGAGI. This CDR3 reads CASSPLLDNEQFF. CDR3 DNA sequence: TGTGCCAGCAGCCCCTTGTTAGACAATGAGCAGTTCTTC.

Here the CDR3 reads CASKMRGRFPYEQYF. The CDR3 nucleotides read TGTGCCAGCAAGATGCGTGGGCGCTTCCCCTACGAGCAGTACTTC. The chain links TRBV27 to TRBJ2-7; D uncertain. The V and J ends lost 7 bases and 2 bases respectively, with 18 bases between them. Germline CDR1 MNHEY, CDR2 SMNVEV (reference sequence). CDR3 size: 15 residues.